These T cell receptor beta chains were read from a single sample in a study of shared clonotypes between healthy human individuals. Measured with immunoSEQ multiplex PCR; TCRdb has only the in-frame clones, and not every one. The sample has approximately 1.5 million clones; 95% to 99% are singletons. The material sequenced was naive CD4+ T cells sorted from blood. These receptors all stem from a man aged 30 to 45 in good health. The CDR3 runs from the conserved cysteine through the conserved F or W. The D gene is left open where the match is weak. Expanded clones are given a class, and other clones once, few, many or no size at all.

abundance	v_gene	d_gene	j_gene	CDR3nt	CDR3aa
-	TRBV28	-	TRBJ2-7	TGTGCCAGCAAGGTGTCAGGGGACTCCTACGAGCAGTACTTC	CASKVSGDSYEQYF
-	TRBV5-6	-	TRBJ2-3	TGTGCCAGCAGCTTGGGACCATCCTCCACAGATACGCAGTATTTT	CASSLGPSSTDTQYF
-	TRBV11-3	-	TRBJ2-2	TGTGCCAGCAGCGGGGGTCGGACCGGGGAGCTGTTTTTT	CASSGGRTGELFF
-	TRBV19	TRBD2	TRBJ2-2	TGTGCCAGTAGCGGACGGACTAGCCTAAACCCGGTCGGGGAGCTGTTTTTT	CASSGRTSLNPVGELFF
-	TRBV18	-	TRBJ2-1	TGTGCCAGCTCACCCACGGGGGCCGACAATGAGCAGTTCTTC	CASSPTGADNEQFF
-	TRBV4-3	TRBD1	TRBJ2-3	TGCGCCAGCAGCCAACGGACAGGGGTTACGTCTGGTACGCAGTATTTT	CASSQRTGVTSGTQYF
-	TRBV15	-	TRBJ1-1	TGTGCCACCAGCAGAGCTAGACCGGACAGCCGAGGGGCTTTCTTT	CATSRARPDSRGAFF
once	TRBV30	-	TRBJ2-5	TGTGCCTGGGGAAGGACAGACCAAGAGACCCAGTACTTC	CAWGRTDQETQYF
-	TRBV11-3	-	TRBJ2-1	TGTGCCAGCAGCTTAGGACTTCGGAGCTACAATGAGCAGTTCTTC	CASSLGLRSYNEQFF
-	TRBV5-1	TRBD2	TRBJ2-1	TGCGCCAGCAGCTACTCCGGACTAGGTTTAAATGAGCAGTTCTTC	CASSYSGLGLNEQFF
-	TRBV9	TRBD2	TRBJ2-2	TGTGCCAGCAGCGTAGGGCTAGCGGGAGTCGAGGCCGGGGAGCTGTTTTTT	CASSVGLAGVEAGELFF
-	TRBV7-8	TRBD1	TRBJ2-7	TGTGCCAGCAGCTCCCACCTGCGGGACAGGACCTACGAGCAGTACTTC	CASSSHLRDRTYEQYF
once	TRBV5-1	-	TRBJ2-7	TGCGCCAGCAGCTTGGCCGGGCGGTACGAGCAGTACTTC	CASSLAGRYEQYF